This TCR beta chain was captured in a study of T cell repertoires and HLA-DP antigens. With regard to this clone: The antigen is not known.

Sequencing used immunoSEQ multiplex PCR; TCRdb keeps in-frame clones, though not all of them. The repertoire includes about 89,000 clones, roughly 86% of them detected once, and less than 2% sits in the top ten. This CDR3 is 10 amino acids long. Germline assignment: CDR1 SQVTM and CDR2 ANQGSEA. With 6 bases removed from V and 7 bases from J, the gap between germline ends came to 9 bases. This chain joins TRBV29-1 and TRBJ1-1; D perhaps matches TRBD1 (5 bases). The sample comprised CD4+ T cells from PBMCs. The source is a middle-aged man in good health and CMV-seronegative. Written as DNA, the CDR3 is TGCAGCGTCCAGGGATATGAAGCTTTCTTT. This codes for CSVQGYEAFF.